Listed below are T cell receptor beta chains from one sample, sequenced in a study of a mutant IDH1 vaccine in newly diagnosed glioma. For these TCRs, the target antigens are not known. Measured with immunoSEQ multiplex PCR; TCRdb has only the in-frame clones, and not every one. The profile shows under 150,000 clones, about nine tenths of them singletons. This specimen consisted of PBMCs, obtained from a glioma patient whose treatment included an IDH1 peptide vaccine. The source of these receptors is a woman aged 50 to 60 with glioma. Both conserved end residues are trimmed from each CDR3. Part of the rows lack a size; the others show once, few, many or a class for expanded clones.

-	TRBV27	TRBJ2-7	ASSKMRGSYEQY
-	TRBV11-2	TRBJ1-2	ASSSGYGYT
-	TRBV9	TRBJ1-1	ASSVNAMNTEAF
-	TRBV19	TRBJ2-7	ASSMGTGLSYEQY
-	TRBV5-4	TRBJ2-2	ASSRPADTGELF
-	TRBV23-1	TRBJ2-1	ASSQSARGVNEQF
-	TRBV5-6	TRBJ1-4	ASSFQGTNEKLF
few	TRBV6-5	TRBJ2-3	ASSSSGREEDTQY
-	TRBV30	TRBJ2-2	AWSVGGVVGELF
-	TRBV19	TRBJ1-4	ASSIGGPANEKLF
once	TRBV27	TRBJ1-6	ASSGQGPSSYNSPLH
-	TRBV4-1	TRBJ2-1	ASSQDRDRYNEQF
-	TRBV7-9	TRBJ2-5	ASSLDHTGGRETQY
-	TRBV2	TRBJ1-2	ASSAWGYNYGYT
-	TRBV2	TRBJ2-1	ASRVLNHEQF
-	TRBV5-4	TRBJ2-5	ASSPDSYQETQY
-	TRBV19	TRBJ2-1	ATRGVSDNEQF
-	TRBV5-1	TRBJ2-3	ASSLGLAGGADTQY
-	TRBV5-1	TRBJ2-1	ASSLVVDYNEQF
once	TRBV7-2	TRBJ1-1	ASSFGGNMNTEAF
-	TRBV5-1	TRBJ2-1	ASTPRVGASYNEQF
-	TRBV5-1	TRBJ1-2	ASSLESPNYGYT